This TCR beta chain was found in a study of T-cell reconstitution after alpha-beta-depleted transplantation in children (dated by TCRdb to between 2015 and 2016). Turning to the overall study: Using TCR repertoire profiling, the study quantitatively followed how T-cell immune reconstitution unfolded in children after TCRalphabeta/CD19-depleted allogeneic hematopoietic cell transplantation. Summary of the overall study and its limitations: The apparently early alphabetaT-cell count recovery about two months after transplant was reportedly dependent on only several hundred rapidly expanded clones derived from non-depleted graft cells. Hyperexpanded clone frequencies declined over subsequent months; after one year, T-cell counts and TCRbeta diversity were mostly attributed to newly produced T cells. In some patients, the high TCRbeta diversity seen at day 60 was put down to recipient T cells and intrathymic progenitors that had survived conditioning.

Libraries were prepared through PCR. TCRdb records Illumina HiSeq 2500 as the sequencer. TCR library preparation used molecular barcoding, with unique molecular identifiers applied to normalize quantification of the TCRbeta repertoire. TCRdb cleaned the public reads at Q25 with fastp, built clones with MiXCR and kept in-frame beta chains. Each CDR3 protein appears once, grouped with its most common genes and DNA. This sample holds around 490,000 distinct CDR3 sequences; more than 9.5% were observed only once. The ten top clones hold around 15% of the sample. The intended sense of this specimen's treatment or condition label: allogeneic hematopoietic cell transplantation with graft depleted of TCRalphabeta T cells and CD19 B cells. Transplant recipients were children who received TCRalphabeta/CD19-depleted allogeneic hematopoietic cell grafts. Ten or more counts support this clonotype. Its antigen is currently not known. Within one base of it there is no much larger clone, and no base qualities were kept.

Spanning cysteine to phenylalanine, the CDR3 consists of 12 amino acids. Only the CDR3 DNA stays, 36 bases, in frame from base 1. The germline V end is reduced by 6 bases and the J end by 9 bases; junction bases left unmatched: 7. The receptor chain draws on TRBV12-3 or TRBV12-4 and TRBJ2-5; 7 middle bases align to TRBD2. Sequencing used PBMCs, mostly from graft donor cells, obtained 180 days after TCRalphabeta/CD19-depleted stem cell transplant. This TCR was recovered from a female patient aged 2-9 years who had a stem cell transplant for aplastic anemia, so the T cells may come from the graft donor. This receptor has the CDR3 CASSLSGQAQYF. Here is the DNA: TGTGCCAGCAGCCTTAGCGGGCAGGCCCAGTACTTC.